Below, one T cell receptor beta chain is given with its context. The data were produced by immunoSEQ multiplex PCR, yet TCRdb's version contains in-frame clones alone and is incomplete. The sample comprises more than 15,000 clones, about four fifths of which are singletons, and 2.5% to 3.5% rests with the top ten. This CDR3 has 15 amino acids. V was cut by 3 bases and J by 6 bases, with 14 bases left in between. Germline CDR1 and CDR2: MNHEY and SMNVEV (reference sequence). This entry comes from a study of lymphopenia after photon versus proton radiotherapy. The V gene is TRBV27, the J gene TRBJ2-2, with D possibly matching TRBD2 (6 bases). The sample was peripheral blood, taken from a patient treated with photon-based radiotherapy. This sequence originates from a woman aged 50 to 65 with pancreatic cancer. The CDR3: CASSLGAGGPGELFF. CDR3 sequence (DNA): TGTGCCAGCAGTTTGGGAGCGGGTGGTCCCGGGGAGCTGTTTTTT.